These 23 T cell receptor beta chains were all obtained from the same sample, sequenced in a study of beta chain features in type 1 diabetes listed by TCRdb under 2018. For these TCRs, the target antigens are not known. The investigation overall reported the following: A moderate but significant shortening of TCRB CDR3 length was observed in type 1 diabetes patients in all four CD4+ subsets.

Library preparation used the immunoSEQ multiplex PCR assay. The High Capacity cDNA Reverse Transcription Kit was used to reverse transcribe all of the isolated RNA, meaning that expressed TCRB transcripts were what got sequenced. TCRdb carries this immuneACCESS record with in-frame sequences only. Its versions omit some clonotypes, under half of them owing to an unresolved V gene in the studies checked, with the rest unexplained. The sample table holds 640,000 or so clones, of which around an eighth were seen once. The top ten clonotypes cover less than 0.025% of the sample. Sequencing was performed on naive CD4+ T cells from blood. The cell subset or site label corresponds to: true naive CD4+ T cells. The receptors were gathered from a man between 18 and 35 years old with type 1 diabetes.

The chain joins TRBV6-1 to TRBJ2-7, with D perhaps matching TRBD1 or TRBD2 (5 bases each). This CDR3 has 14 residues. Germline CDR1 is MNHNS and CDR2 is SASEGT. Trimming stripped 4 bases from V and 3 bases from J, with 13 bases between. The CDR3 coding sequence is TGTGCCAGCAGTGGGGGACGGTTCCGCTACGAGCAGTACTTC. Its translation: CASSGGRFRYEQYF.

The V and J genes are TRBV10-2 and TRBJ1-5; D perhaps matches TRBD1 (5 bases). With 6 bases removed from V and 0 bases from J, the gap between germline ends came to 15 bases. Germline V gene lookup returns CDR1 WSHSY and CDR2 SAAADI. The CDR3 is 16 residues long. CDR3 coding DNA: TGCGCCAGCAGCCTCCGGGACGGATCTAGCAATCAGCCCCAGCATTTT. Protein sequence: CASSLRDGSSNQPQHF.

The V gene is TRBV5-4, the J gene TRBJ1-3, with D unclear. There are 14 residues in the CDR3. The V gene lost 4 bases and the J gene lost 1 base, with 9 bases spanning the gap. Germline CDR1 SGHNT, CDR2 YYREEE (reference sequence). The CDR3, as DNA: TGTGCCAGCAGCGCCCCGGGGTCTGGAAACACCATATATTTT. Translation: CASSAPGSGNTIYF.

The chain carries TRBV19 and TRBJ2-2; D may correspond to TRBD1 or TRBD2 (7 bases each). V lost 6 bases, J lost 2 bases, and 19 bases lay in between. The germline CDR1 and CDR2 sequences are LNHDA and SQIVND (reference sequence). The CDR3 has 17 residues. CDR3 in DNA: TGTGCCAGTAGCCGCGGGGGACAGCTTTTAAACACCGGGGAGCTGTTTTTT. Amino acid sequence: CASSRGGQLLNTGELFF.

The chain joins TRBV30 to TRBJ2-5; D not certain. Between the trimmed V and J ends, which lost 2 bases and 4 bases, there was a span of 8 bases. Germline lookup yields CDR1 GTSNPN and CDR2 SVGIG (reference sequence). This CDR3 has 12 amino acids. CDR3 region: CAWSFTRETQYF. CDR3 nucleotides: TGTGCCTGGAGTTTTACCCGAGAGACCCAGTACTTC. The complete variable domain, with remaining parts taken from reference TRBV30 and TRBJ2-5, reads SQTIHQWPATLVQPVGSPLSLECTVEGTSNPNLYWYRQAAGRGLQLLFYSVGIGQISSEVPQNLSASRPQDRQFILSSKKLLLSDSGFYLCAWSFTRETQYFGPGTRLLVL.

The chain couples TRBV6-5 to TRBJ1-1; 7 bases map to TRBD1. Germline V CDR1 and CDR2: MNHEY, SVGAGI. V lost 5 bases, J lost 7 bases, and 10 bases stayed unmatched. The CDR3 consists of 14 residues. The CDR3 nucleotides read TGTGCCAGCAGTGTTACAGGGGAATGGGGTGAAGCTTTCTTT. Translation gives CASSVTGEWGEAFF.

The chain uses TRBV2 and TRBJ2-1, with 7 bases that match TRBD1. V trimming: 7 bases; J trimming: 2 bases; junction bases outside the gene matches: 5. CDR1 is SNHLY, CDR2 FYNNEI, per germline. The CDR3 covers 14 residues. As DNA, the CDR3 is TGTGCCAGCACCTGGGGACAGCCCTACAATGAGCAGTTCTTC. This sequence encodes CASTWGQPYNEQFF.

This clone occurred a few times. CDR3 residues: CSVPWTGSTNNEQFF. The CDR3 DNA reads TGCAGCGTTCCGTGGACAGGGAGTACCAACAATGAGCAGTTCTTC. The chain recombines TRBV29-1 with TRBJ2-1, with 8 bases matching TRBD1. Germline lookup yields CDR1 SQVTM and CDR2 ANQGSEA. Trimming removed 5 bases from V and 5 bases from J; junction bases left unmatched: 11. CDR3 length: 15 amino acids.

This clone was observed a few times. Compared with germline, one end of the junction differs, possibly owing to a read error. This chain connects TRBV7-7 to TRBJ2-5, with 8 bases aligning to TRBD1. The CDR3 contains 15 residues. Germline-derived CDR1 and CDR2 are SSHAT and FNYEAQ (reference sequence). The CDR3 DNA sequence: TGTGCTAGCAGCGGACCCGGGACAGGCCAAGAGACCCAGTACTTC. This gives the protein CASSGPGTGQETQYF.

On this clone itself: Within the sample, other DNA sequences also encode this same CDR3. CDR3 coding DNA: TGCGCCAGCAGCCCCGGGGAGGAGACCCAGTACTTC. Translating it yields CASSPGEETQYF. J is TRBJ2-5 and V is TRBV5-1; possibly TRBD2 for D (5 bases). The CDR3 covers 12 residues. Germline V CDR1 and CDR2: SGHRS, YFSETQ. Deletions cut 4 bases from V and 5 bases from J, with 9 bases between.

This clone has more than one count but fewer than ten. This rearrangement joins TRBV28 to TRBJ1-5; D is undetermined. Germline CDR1 MDHEN, CDR2 SYDVKM. With 7 bases removed from V and 0 bases from J, the gap between germline ends came to 7 bases. This CDR3 comprises 13 residues. CDR3 coding DNA: TGTGCCAGCATAGCGGCTAGCAATCAGCCCCAGCATTTT. This gives the protein CASIAASNQPQHF.

For the CDR3, the DNA is TGTGCCAGCAGCTTGCTCGGGGGCCCCTCGGATGAGCAGTTCTTC. Protein sequence: CASSLLGGPSDEQFF. V gene TRBV5-6 combines with J gene TRBJ2-1; D may correspond to TRBD1 or TRBD2 (6 bases each). Trimming removed 1 base from V and 8 bases from J, with 16 bases in between. The CDR3 contains 15 residues. Germline V gene lookup returns CDR1 SGHDT and CDR2 YYEEEE.

The chain joins TRBV2 to TRBJ1-5; TRBD1 matches 7 bases. The CDR3 has 16 residues. The ends lost 4 bases at V and 1 base at J; junction bases unmatched: 7. Germline values: CDR1 SNHLY, CDR2 FYNNEI. The CDR3, as DNA: TGTGCCAGCAGTGGGGGACAGTCAGAGAGCAATCAGCCCCAGCATTTT. Its translation is CASSGGQSESNQPQHF.

This clone was recorded a few times. The chain links TRBV7-3 to TRBJ2-2; 9 nucleotides line up with TRBD1. Looked up from germline, CDR1 is SGHTA and CDR2 is FQGTGA. The V and J ends lost 8 bases and 6 bases, in that order; junction bases with no gene match: 13. The CDR3 length is 16 residues. DNA of the CDR3: TGTGCCAGCTACCGTCGGGGGACAGGGTCGGCCGGGGAGCTGTTTTTT. Its translation: CASYRRGTGSAGELFF. Filled out from reference TRBV7-3 and TRBJ2-2, the complete variable domain reads GAGVSQTPSNKVTEKGKYVELRCDPISGHTALYWYRQSLGQGPEFLIYFQGTGAADDSGLPNDRFFAVRPEGSVSTLKIQRTERGDSAVYLCASYRRGTGSAGELFFGEGSRLTVL.

A few counts support this clone. V and J are TRBV2 and TRBJ2-5; D may be TRBD1 or TRBD2 (6 bases each). Germline-derived CDR1 and CDR2 are SNHLY and FYNNEI. This CDR3 has 12 residues. Between the trimmed V and J ends, which lost 7 bases and 5 bases, there was a span of 11 bases. The CDR3: CASTLGGETQYF. The CDR3 DNA reads TGTGCCAGCACCCTAGGGGGGGAGACCCAGTACTTC.

The chain employs TRBV6-6 and TRBJ1-5; no definite D call. Germline-derived CDR1 and CDR2 are MNHNY and SVGAGI (reference sequence). CDR3 length equals 11 residues. V shed 6 bases and J shed 5 bases, with 5 bases lying between them. CDR3: CASSPDQPQHF. Here the CDR3 DNA reads TGTGCCAGCAGCCCAGATCAGCCCCAGCATTTT.

The chain recombines TRBV6-5 with TRBJ1-4, with 7 bases identical to TRBD1. V lost 2 bases and J lost 6; bases outside the gene matches: 6. The length of the CDR3 is 15 residues. Germline V lookup: CDR1 MNHEY, CDR2 SVGAGI. CDR3 in amino acids: CASSYTGTDDEKLFF. In DNA, the CDR3 is TGTGCCAGCAGTTACACCGGGACAGACGATGAAAAACTGTTTTTT.

This rearrangement joins TRBV18 to TRBJ2-3, with D tentatively TRBD1 or TRBD2 (5 bases each). V lost 4 bases to trimming and J lost 0 bases, with 11 bases between them. Germline CDR1 KGHSH, CDR2 LQKENI. The length of the CDR3 is 15 residues. DNA for the CDR3: TGTGCCAGCTCACAGGGGACGACTAGCACAGATACGCAGTATTTT. Its translation is CASSQGTTSTDTQYF.

This chain uses TRBV30 with TRBJ1-4; D gene unclear. The CDR3 is 13 amino acids. V was pared by 7 bases and J by 7 bases, with 16 bases between. Germline CDR1 is GTSNPN and CDR2 is SVGIG (reference sequence). As DNA, the CDR3 is TGTGCCTCCACGGTCTTAGCGGGTGAAAAACTGTTTTTT. This encodes CASTVLAGEKLFF.

The CDR3 DNA sequence: TGTGCCAGCAGCGTAGGGGTGGGACAGGCCTTATGCTACACCTTC. Translation gives CASSVGVGQALCYTF. The rearrangement links TRBV9 to TRBJ1-2; 8 bases fit TRBD1. Germline CDR1 SGDLS, CDR2 YYNGEE. With V trimmed by 0 bases and J by 9 bases, 10 bases remained unmatched. This CDR3 contains 15 residues.

The chain combines TRBV5-6 with TRBJ2-3, with TRBD2 matching over 8 bases. The V gene's germline CDR1 is SGHDT and CDR2 YYEEEE. The V and J ends lost 2 bases and 5 bases, in that order; junction bases with no gene match: 13. The CDR3 covers 17 residues. The CDR3 spells CASSFPTGGRLGDTQYF. The CDR3 region has the DNA TGTGCCAGCAGCTTCCCGACGGGAGGGAGATTGGGAGATACGCAGTATTTT.

This clone occurred a few times. The chain combines TRBV7-2 with TRBJ1-1, with D hard to call. V lost 5 bases and J 5 bases, leaving 9 bases between the germline ends. This CDR3 is built from 12 residues. Germline CDR1 is SGHTA and CDR2 is FQGNSA. DNA of the CDR3: TGTGCCAGCAGCCCAATACTTACTGAAGCTTTCTTT. This sequence encodes CASSPILTEAFF.

V gene TRBV11-2 combines with J gene TRBJ2-5; D not resolved. CDR1 and CDR2 from the germline V gene are SGHAT and FQNNGV. The CDR3 has 13 residues. V gave up 0 bases and J gave up 5 bases, with 7 bases separating them. The CDR3 region has the DNA TGTGCCAGCAGCTTAGAGCTAATTGAGACCCAGTACTTC. Amino acid sequence: CASSLELIETQYF.